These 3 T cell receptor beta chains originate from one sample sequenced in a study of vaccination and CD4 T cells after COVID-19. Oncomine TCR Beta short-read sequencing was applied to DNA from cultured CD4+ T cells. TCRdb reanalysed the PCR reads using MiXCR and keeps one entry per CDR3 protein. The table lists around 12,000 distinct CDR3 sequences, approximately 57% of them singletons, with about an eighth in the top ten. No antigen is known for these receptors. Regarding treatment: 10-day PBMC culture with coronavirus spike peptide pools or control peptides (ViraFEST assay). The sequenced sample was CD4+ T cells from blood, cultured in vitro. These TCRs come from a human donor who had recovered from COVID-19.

The CDR3 DNA follows: TGCAGTGCTAGTGCAAGGGGGCAGATCCATCGTGGCTACACCTTC. Its protein product is CSASARGQIHRGYTF. The chain has TRBV20-1 and TRBJ1-2; 7 bases line up with TRBD1. This CDR3 has 15 amino acids. After removal of 3 bases from V and 7 bases from J, the junction contained 14 bases not matched to a gene. Germline CDR1 DFQATT, CDR2 SNEGSKA (reference sequence).

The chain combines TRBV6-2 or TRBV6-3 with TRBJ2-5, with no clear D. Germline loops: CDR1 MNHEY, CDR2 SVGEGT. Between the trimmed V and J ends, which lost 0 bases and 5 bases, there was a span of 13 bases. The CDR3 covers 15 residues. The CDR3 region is CASSYSNGVRETQYF. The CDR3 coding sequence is TGTGCCAGCAGTTACTCGAATGGGGTCCGGGAGACCCAGTACTTC.

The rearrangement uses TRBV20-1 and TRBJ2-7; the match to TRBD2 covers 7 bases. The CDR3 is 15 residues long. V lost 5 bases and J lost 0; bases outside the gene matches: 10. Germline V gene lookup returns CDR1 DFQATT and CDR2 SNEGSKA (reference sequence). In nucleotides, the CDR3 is TGCAGTGCTCCGTCTAGCGGCCGACCCTCCTACGAGCAGTACTTC. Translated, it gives CSAPSSGRPSYEQYF.